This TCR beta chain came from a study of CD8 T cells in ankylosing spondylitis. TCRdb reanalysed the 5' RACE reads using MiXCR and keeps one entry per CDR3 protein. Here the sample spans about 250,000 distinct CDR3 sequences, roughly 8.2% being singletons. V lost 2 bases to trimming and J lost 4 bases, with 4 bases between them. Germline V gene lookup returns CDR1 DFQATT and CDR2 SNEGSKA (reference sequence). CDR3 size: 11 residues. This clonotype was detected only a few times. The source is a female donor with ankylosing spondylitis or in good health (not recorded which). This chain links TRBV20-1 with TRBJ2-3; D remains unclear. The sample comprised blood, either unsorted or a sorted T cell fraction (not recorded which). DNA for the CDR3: TGCAGTGCTAGAACCGCAGATACGCAGTATTTT. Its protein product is CSARTADTQYF.